This T cell receptor beta chain is from a study of blood T cell repertoires in COVID-19. Study-level background: Acute-phase and convalescent COVID-19 samples originated in the United States, Italy and Spain. Sources were T cells, B-cell-depleted T cells, or PBMCs; the material itself was cDNA or gDNA.

This clone was seen a handful of times. Per the authors' pipeline: Amplification of reference gene primers was used by the study to estimate nucleated cell counts. The data were produced by immunoSEQ multiplex PCR, yet TCRdb's version contains in-frame clones alone and is incomplete. The V and J calls and clone size are taken from that table; D and trimming were inferred from the DNA. This table holds about 74,000 clones, 88% found once. Germline trimming cut 0 bases from V and 4 bases from J; bases unmatched to any gene: 11. Germline V gene sequence: CDR1 LGHDT, CDR2 YNNKEL (reference sequence). CDR3 length: 17 residues.

The receptor was isolated from a woman of 80 years or more with active or convalescent COVID-19. The sequenced sample was peripheral blood. The chain employs TRBV3-1 (or the pseudogene TRBV3-2) and TRBJ1-2; 7 bases agree with TRBD1. The CDR3: CASSQDCVATGLYGYTF. As DNA, the CDR3 is TGTGCCAGCAGCCAAGATTGTGTAGCGACAGGGCTCTATGGCTACACCTTC.